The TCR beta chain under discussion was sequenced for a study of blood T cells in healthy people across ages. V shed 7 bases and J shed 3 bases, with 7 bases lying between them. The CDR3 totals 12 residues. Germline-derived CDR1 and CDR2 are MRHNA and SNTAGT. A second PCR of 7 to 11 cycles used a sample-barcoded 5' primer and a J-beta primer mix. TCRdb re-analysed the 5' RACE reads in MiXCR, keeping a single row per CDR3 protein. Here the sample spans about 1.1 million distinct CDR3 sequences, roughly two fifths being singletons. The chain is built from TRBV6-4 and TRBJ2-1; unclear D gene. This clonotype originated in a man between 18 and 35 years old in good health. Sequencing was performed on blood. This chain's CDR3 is CASKGYYNEQFF. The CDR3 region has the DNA TGTGCCAGCAAGGGATACTACAATGAGCAGTTCTTC.